The entry below describes one TCR beta chain. This sample was taken from a study of shared clonotypes between healthy human individuals. Samples underwent the assay at deep level. Per the original methods: Owing to the provision of junction-only sequences devoid of quality scores by immunoSEQ, filtering differed. TCRdb's table, derived via immunoSEQ multiplex PCR, lists solely in-frame clones and lacks some. Clone size and V and J calls were adopted from that table, with D and trimming inferred from the DNA. The data hold a few million clones, with roughly 92% observed a single time. This TCR came from a man aged 18-30 years in good health. Sequencing was done on a sample of naive CD4+ T cells sorted from blood. Subset here: CD45RA+ positively selected.

The CDR3: CAISLGTDPVGYTF. The CDR3 DNA follows: TGTGCCATATCTCTGGGGACAGATCCAGTTGGCTACACCTTC. V is TRBV10-3 and J is TRBJ1-2; 7 nucleotides agree with TRBD1. Looked up from germline, CDR1 is ENHRY and CDR2 is SYGVKD. With 9 bases clipped from V and 7 bases from J, the junction kept 14 bases outside the gene matches. This CDR3 is built from 14 residues.